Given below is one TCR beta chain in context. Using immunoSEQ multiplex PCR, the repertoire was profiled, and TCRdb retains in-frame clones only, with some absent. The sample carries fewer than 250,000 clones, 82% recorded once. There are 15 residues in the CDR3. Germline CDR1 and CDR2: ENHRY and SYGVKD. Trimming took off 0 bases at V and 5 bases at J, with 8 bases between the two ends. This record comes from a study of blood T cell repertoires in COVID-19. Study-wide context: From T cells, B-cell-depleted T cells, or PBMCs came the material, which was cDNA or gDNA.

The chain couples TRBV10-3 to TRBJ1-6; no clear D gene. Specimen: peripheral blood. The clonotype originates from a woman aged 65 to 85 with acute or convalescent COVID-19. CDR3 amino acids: CAISESPGNNSPLHF. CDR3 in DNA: TGTGCCATCAGTGAGTCTCCGGGTAATAATTCACCCCTCCACTTT.